This entry lists 27 T cell receptor beta chains sequenced from one sample in a study of T cells after yellow fever vaccination (dated 2019 in TCRdb). Library generation was performed with 5' RACE. Sequencing relied on an Illumina NovaSeq 6000. TCRdb's own reprocessing of the public reads used fastp at Q25 and MiXCR and kept productive beta chains. Rows merge per CDR3 protein into single entries with the most common DNA and genes. A total of a few hundred thousand distinct CDR3 sequences appear in this sample, approximately 4% of them only once. In total, the top ten clones hold roughly 25% of the sample. The meaning of the sample's treatment or condition label: live attenuated yellow fever vaccine strain. Sequencing used PBMCs, obtained 5 days after the yellow fever booster vaccination. These receptors came from a man aged 18-30 years who received the YFV17D yellow fever vaccine.

This clonotype has a count of ten or more. The V gene is TRBV6-4, the J gene TRBJ2-1; D is perhaps TRBD2 (5 bases). The CDR3 is 16 residues long. V was cut by 3 bases and J by 9 bases, with 21 bases left in between. CDR1 and CDR2 from the germline V gene are MRHNA and SNTAGT. CDR3 in amino acids: CASSESLASGLAEQFF. The CDR3 region has the DNA TGTGCCAGCAGTGAGTCTCTAGCTTCCGGACTTGCTGAGCAGTTCTTC.

This clonotype appeared a few times. The CDR3 DNA sequence: TGTGCCAGCACTGCAATGAGAAGGGCAGATACGCAGTATTTT. Translation: CASTAMRRADTQYF. V gene TRBV6-1 combines with J gene TRBJ2-3; D not resolved. CDR3 length: 14 amino acids. Germline CDR1 and CDR2: MNHNS and SASEGT. V lost 7 bases and J lost 4, with 15 bases in between.

V is TRBV9 and J is TRBJ1-6; the match to TRBD1 covers 9 bases. Germline assignment: CDR1 SGDLS and CDR2 YYNGEE. Trimming at V came to 3 bases and at J to 7 bases, leaving 8 bases not matched to a gene. CDR3 length: 16 residues. The CDR3 bases are TGTGCCAGCAGCGCACAGGGGGCACAAGGAAATTCACCCCTCCACTTT. Translating it yields CASSAQGAQGNSPLHF.

Only a few counts were recorded for this clonotype. The chain couples TRBV6-6 to TRBJ2-7; possibly TRBD2 for D (6 bases). The CDR3 has 14 residues. Trimming took off 4 bases at V and 4 bases at J, with 14 bases between the two ends. Germline CDR1 is MNHNY and CDR2 is SVGAGI (reference sequence). For the CDR3, the DNA is TGTGCCAGCAGTTCGGGCGGGACTGATTACGAGCAGTACGTC. Encoded protein: CASSSGGTDYEQYV.

This chain joins TRBV12-3 or TRBV12-4 and TRBJ1-1; 7 nucleotides align to TRBD1. Trimming at V came to 6 bases and at J to 2 bases, leaving 9 bases not matched to a gene. This CDR3 contains 15 residues. CDR3 bases: TGTGCCAGCAGAAATCCTACAGGGGTCAACACTGAAGCTTTCTTT. Translating gives CASRNPTGVNTEAFF.

This clonotype was observed at least ten times. The V and J genes are TRBV18 and TRBJ2-1, with D perhaps matching TRBD2 (6 bases). The V gene's germline CDR1 is KGHSH and CDR2 LQKENI. This CDR3 has 17 residues. V was pared by 2 bases and J by 0 bases, with 14 bases between. CDR3 sequence reads: CASSPGDGGASYNEQFF. In DNA form, the CDR3 reads TGTGCCAGCTCACCAGGGGACGGAGGGGCCTCCTACAATGAGCAGTTCTTC.

This clonotype was seen more than once but under ten times. The chain couples TRBV5-1 to TRBJ2-2, with D perhaps matching TRBD1 or TRBD2 (5 bases each). Germline V gene data show CDR1 as SGHRS and CDR2 as YFSETQ. The CDR3 runs to 14 residues. V was cut by 1 base and J by 5 bases, with 9 bases left in between. Here the CDR3 DNA reads TGCGCCAGCAGCTTGTTAGGGGAGACCGGGGAGCTGTTTTTT. This codes for CASSLLGETGELFF. Full variable domain (outside the CDR3, taken from reference TRBV5-1 and TRBJ2-2): KAGVTQTPRYLIKTRGQQVTLSCSPISGHRSVSWYQQTPGQGLQFLFEYFSETQRNKGNFPGRFSGRQFSNSRSEMNVSTLELGDSALYLCASSLLGETGELFFGEGSRLTVL.

This clonotype has only a few counts. The genes are TRBV24-1 and TRBJ1-2; D is perhaps TRBD1 (6 bases). Germline-derived CDR1 and CDR2 are KGHDR and SFDVKD. Trimming shortened V by 4 bases and J by 2 bases, and 13 bases separated the two germline ends. This CDR3 is built from 15 residues. The CDR3 region is CATSDRDRTNYGYTF. As DNA, the CDR3 is TGTGCCACCAGTGACCGTGACAGGACCAACTATGGCTACACCTTC.

This clonotype was detected ten times or more. The gene calls are TRBV12-3 or TRBV12-4 and TRBJ1-1; D is unclear. The length of the CDR3 is 13 residues. Trimming removed 7 bases at V and 1 base at J, with 10 bases between. The CDR3 DNA is TGTGCCAGCACAATATATGAGAACACTGAAGCTTTCTTT. Translated: CASTIYENTEAFF.

This rearrangement joins TRBV6-6 to TRBJ1-5, with a possible D match to TRBD1 (5 bases). This CDR3 is 16 amino acids long. V lost 6 bases to trimming and J lost 2 bases, with 17 bases between them. The germline V gene encodes CDR1 MNHNY and CDR2 SVGAGI (reference sequence). CDR3 coding DNA: TGTGCCAGCAGACCCCGGGACCCAAAGGGCAATCAGCCCCAGCATTTT. It specifies CASRPRDPKGNQPQHF.

This clonotype was recorded a few times. This chain links TRBV12-3 or TRBV12-4 with TRBJ1-5; D gene ambiguous. V gave up 11 bases and J gave up 6 bases, with 5 bases separating them. The CDR3 runs 9 residues. In nucleotides, the CDR3 is TGTGCCGGATTTCAGCCCCAGCATTTT. Its translation: CAGFQPQHF.

This clonotype showed up just a few times. The chain uses TRBV12-3 or TRBV12-4 and TRBJ1-4; perhaps TRBD1 as D (6 bases). This CDR3 has 13 amino acids. V was clipped by 6 bases and J by 7 bases, with 12 bases between them. For the CDR3, the DNA is TGTGCCAGCAGCAGGGGTAATCTTGAAAAACTGTTTTTT. Protein sequence: CASSRGNLEKLFF.

Here the CDR3 reads CASRGDSYGTQYF. The CDR3 region has the DNA TGTGCCAGCAGGGGGGACAGTTACGGTACGCAGTATTTT. The chain employs TRBV2 and TRBJ2-3; TRBD1 aligns across 7 bases. V lost 6 bases and J lost 8; bases outside the gene matches: 8. Germline V gene sequence: CDR1 SNHLY, CDR2 FYNNEI. This CDR3 has 13 residues.

Many counts were recorded for this clonotype. The V and J genes are TRBV28 and TRBJ1-1; 7 nucleotides match TRBD1. Germline-derived CDR1 and CDR2 are MDHEN and SYDVKM. The CDR3 spans 12 residues. V was pared by 4 bases and J by 10 bases, with 6 bases of the junction left unmatched. In DNA, the CDR3 is TGTGCCAGCAGTTCTTTGACAGGGCTAGCTTTCTTT. It is translated as CASSSLTGLAFF.

The chain joins TRBV7-2 to TRBJ1-1; 7 bases are shared with TRBD1. The CDR3 runs 17 residues. Germline loops: CDR1 SGHTA, CDR2 FQGNSA. The V segment lost 6 bases and the J segment 1 base; nucleotides outside the gene matches: 14. Here the CDR3 reads CASSFTTGTVRNTEAFF. The CDR3 DNA sequence: TGTGCCAGCAGTTTTACTACAGGGACAGTCCGGAACACTGAAGCTTTCTTT.

This clonotype was counted ten times or more. CDR3 amino acids: CSARDGALRQGPAKNIQYF. The DNA for the CDR3 is TGCAGTGCTAGAGATGGGGCCCTGCGCCAGGGACCAGCCAAAAACATTCAGTACTTC. This sequence joins TRBV20-1 and TRBJ2-4; the D gene could be TRBD1 or TRBD2 (5 bases each). From germline, CDR1 is DFQATT and CDR2 SNEGSKA (reference sequence). V dropped 0 bases and J dropped 0 bases, with 21 bases sitting between them. The CDR3 is 19 residues long.

This clonotype was seen many times. The chain recombines TRBV24-1 with TRBJ1-2; D possibly corresponds to TRBD1 (5 bases). This CDR3 comprises 13 residues. The ends were cut back, 3 bases at V and 8 bases at J, with 12 bases in the middle. Germline CDR1 and CDR2: KGHDR and SFDVKD. In nucleotides, the CDR3 is TGTGCCACCAGTGATCGGTGGGGGGACGGCTACACCTTC. Residues: CATSDRWGDGYTF.

This clonotype was counted many times. V gene TRBV11-2 combines with J gene TRBJ2-7; TRBD1 aligns across 8 bases. Germline loops: CDR1 SGHAT, CDR2 FQNNGV. The trim removed 2 bases at V and 5 bases at J, leaving 8 bases unmatched. This CDR3 contains 15 residues. CDR3 protein: CASSLIQGATHEQYV. Written as DNA, the CDR3 is TGTGCCAGCAGCTTAATCCAGGGGGCTACCCACGAGCAGTACGTC.

This clonotype was seen only a few times. The chain combines TRBV19 with TRBJ1-2; D perhaps matches TRBD1 (5 bases). Trimming pared 3 bases from V and 6 bases from J, leaving 14 bases between. The length of the CDR3 is 14 residues. The germline V gene encodes CDR1 LNHDA and CDR2 SQIVND (reference sequence). CDR3: CASSMVSGTDGYTF. The DNA of the CDR3 is TGTGCCAGTAGTATGGTATCGGGGACGGATGGCTACACCTTC.

This clonotype was detected only a few times. The chain joins TRBV20-1 to TRBJ2-7; no clear D. This CDR3 contains 13 residues. The germline V gene encodes CDR1 DFQATT and CDR2 SNEGSKA (reference sequence). V was cut by 4 bases and J by 0 bases, with 10 bases left in between. The CDR3 sequence: CSAKPVSSYEQYF. CDR3 nucleotide sequence: TGCAGTGCTAAACCAGTCAGCTCCTACGAGCAGTACTTC.

Points on this clonotype: One end of the junction does not line up with germline, which may come from a read error. V gene TRBV19 combines with J gene TRBJ1-1; D is uncertain. CDR1 is LNHDA, CDR2 SQIVND, per germline (reference sequence). The CDR3 is made up of 11 amino acids. As DNA, the CDR3 is TGTGCCAGTAGTATCAACAGTGAAGCTTTCTTT. It specifies CASSINSEAFF.

The chain combines TRBV5-1 with TRBJ2-7; 13 nucleotides match TRBD2. V trimming: 3 bases; J trimming: 5 bases; junction bases outside the gene matches: 8. Per the germline V gene, CDR1 is SGHRS and CDR2 is YFSETQ. CDR3 size: 16 residues. CDR3 nucleotides: TGCGCCAGCAGCTCCTACGGACTAGCGGGAGTCGACGAGCAGTACTTC. Protein product: CASSSYGLAGVDEQYF.

The genes are TRBV15 and TRBJ2-7; D is ambiguous. Germline V gives CDR1 LNHNV, CDR2 YYDKDF (reference sequence). The CDR3 consists of 14 residues. V dropped 0 bases and J dropped 4 bases, with 10 bases sitting between them. In DNA form, the CDR3 reads TGTGCCACCAGCAGAGATTCGCATGGATACGAGCAGTACGTC. Translated, it gives CATSRDSHGYEQYV.

In its sample, this clonotype was seen many times. The chain is built from TRBV4-3 and TRBJ2-7; D is unresolved. The V end lost 0 bases, the J end lost 2 bases, and 8 bases lay between the germline ends. The CDR3 is 14 residues long. Germline V gene sequence: CDR1 LGHNA, CDR2 YSLEER. The CDR3 here is CASSQDLVTYEQYF. For the CDR3, the DNA is TGCGCCAGCAGCCAAGATCTGGTGACCTACGAGCAGTACTTC.

The J gene is TRBJ2-5, the V gene TRBV5-1; TRBD2 might be the D (6 bases). This CDR3 has 15 residues. The germline V gene has CDR1 SGHRS and CDR2 YFSETQ. Trimming shortened V by 0 bases and J by 5 bases, and 14 bases separated the two germline ends. The CDR3 DNA reads as TGCGCCAGCAGCTTGGTTGGGGGGTCCCTGGAGACCCAGTACTTC. It translates to CASSLVGGSLETQYF.

This clonotype was seen ten or more times. The rearrangement links TRBV28 to TRBJ1-6; D gene ambiguous. The CDR3 runs 17 residues. Trimming took off 5 bases at V and 0 bases at J, with 14 bases between the two ends. CDR1 and CDR2 from the germline V gene are MDHEN and SYDVKM. The CDR3 here is CASSTLAWSSYNSPLHF. The CDR3 nucleotides read TGTGCCAGCAGTACTCTAGCGTGGAGCTCCTATAATTCACCCCTCCACTTT.

This rearrangement joins TRBV20-1 to TRBJ1-6; 10 bases map to TRBD1. Germline loops: CDR1 DFQATT, CDR2 SNEGSKA (reference sequence). This CDR3 is built from 15 residues. The V and J ends lost 3 bases and 8 bases, in that order; junction bases with no gene match: 7. The DNA of the CDR3 is TGCAGTGCTAGTCCGGGACAGGGGATACATTCACCCCTCCACTTT. Translation gives CSASPGQGIHSPLHF.